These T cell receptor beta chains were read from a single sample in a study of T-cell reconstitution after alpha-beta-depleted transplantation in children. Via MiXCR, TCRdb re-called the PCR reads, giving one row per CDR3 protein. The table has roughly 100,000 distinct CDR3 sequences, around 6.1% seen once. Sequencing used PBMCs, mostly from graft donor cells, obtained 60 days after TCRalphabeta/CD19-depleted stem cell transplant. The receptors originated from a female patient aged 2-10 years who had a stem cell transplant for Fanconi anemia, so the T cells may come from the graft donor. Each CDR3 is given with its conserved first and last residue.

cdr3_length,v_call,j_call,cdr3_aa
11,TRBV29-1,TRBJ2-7,CSVDRGYEQYF
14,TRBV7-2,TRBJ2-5,CASSLAGGPETQYF
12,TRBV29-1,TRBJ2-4,CSVEGMGNIQYF
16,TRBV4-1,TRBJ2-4,CASSQVGGKAKNIQYF
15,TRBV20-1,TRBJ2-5,CSAIGTEFWGETQYF
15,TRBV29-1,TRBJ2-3,CSVQSGAVITDTQYF
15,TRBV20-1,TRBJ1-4,CSASDRDRVYEKLFF
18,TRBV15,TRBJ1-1,CATSRDKSGAGMNTEAFF
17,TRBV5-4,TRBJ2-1,CASSRLIAGALYNEQFF
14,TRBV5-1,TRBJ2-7,CASSLSGSSYEQYF
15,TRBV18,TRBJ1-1,CASSPPSRAVTEAFF
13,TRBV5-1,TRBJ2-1,CASSLQLHNEQFF
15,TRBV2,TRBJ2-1,CASSRTLGTTNEQFF
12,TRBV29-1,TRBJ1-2,CSVESQPDGYTF
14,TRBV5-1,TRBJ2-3,CASSWGDSTDTQYF
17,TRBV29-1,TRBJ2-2,CSVLAGGVAANTGELFF
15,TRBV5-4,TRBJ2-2,CASSPGGRDTGELFF
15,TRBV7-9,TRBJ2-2,CASSRGQGGTGELFF
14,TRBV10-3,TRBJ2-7,CATGVGGTAYEQYF
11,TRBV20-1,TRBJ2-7,CSAIGFREQYF
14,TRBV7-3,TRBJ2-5,CASSPGQAGETQYF
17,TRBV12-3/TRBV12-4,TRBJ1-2,CASRGGGQFLSKYGYTF
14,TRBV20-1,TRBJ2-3,CSAETGSRTDTQYF
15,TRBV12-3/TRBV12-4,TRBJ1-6,CASRDRGSRRSPLHF
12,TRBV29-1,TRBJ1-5,CSVGGGNQPQHF
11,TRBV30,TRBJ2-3,CAWTSRDTQYF
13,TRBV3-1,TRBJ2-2,CASSQAPTGELFF
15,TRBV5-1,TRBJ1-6,CASSLEQGDYSPLHF
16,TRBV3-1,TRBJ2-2,CASSQVQGDSAGELFF
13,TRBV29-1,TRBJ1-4,CSVVGPLNEKLFF
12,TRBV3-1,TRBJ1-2,CASSQGPDGYTF
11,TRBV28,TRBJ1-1,CASRRATEAFF
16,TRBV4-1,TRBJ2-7,CASSQAPGPWAREQYF
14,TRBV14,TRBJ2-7,CASSQGLAGGEQYF
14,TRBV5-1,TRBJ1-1,CASSEQGGNTEAFF
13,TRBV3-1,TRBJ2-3,CASSQDSTDTQYF
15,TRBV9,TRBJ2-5,CASSVVGTDVETQYF
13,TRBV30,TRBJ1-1,CAWSATGLPEAFF
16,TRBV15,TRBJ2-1,CATSREAGPDLYEQFF
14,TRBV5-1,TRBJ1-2,CASSLGQVNYGYTF